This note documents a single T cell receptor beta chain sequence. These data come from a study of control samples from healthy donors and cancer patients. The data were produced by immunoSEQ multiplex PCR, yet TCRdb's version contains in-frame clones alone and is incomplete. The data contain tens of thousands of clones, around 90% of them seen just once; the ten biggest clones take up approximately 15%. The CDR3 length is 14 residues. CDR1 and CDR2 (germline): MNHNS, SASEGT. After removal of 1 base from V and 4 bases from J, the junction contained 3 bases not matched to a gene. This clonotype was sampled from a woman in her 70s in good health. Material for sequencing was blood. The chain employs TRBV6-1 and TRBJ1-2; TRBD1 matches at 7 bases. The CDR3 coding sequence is TGTGCCAGCAGTGAAGTCGGGACAGTCTATGGCTACACCTTC. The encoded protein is CASSEVGTVYGYTF.